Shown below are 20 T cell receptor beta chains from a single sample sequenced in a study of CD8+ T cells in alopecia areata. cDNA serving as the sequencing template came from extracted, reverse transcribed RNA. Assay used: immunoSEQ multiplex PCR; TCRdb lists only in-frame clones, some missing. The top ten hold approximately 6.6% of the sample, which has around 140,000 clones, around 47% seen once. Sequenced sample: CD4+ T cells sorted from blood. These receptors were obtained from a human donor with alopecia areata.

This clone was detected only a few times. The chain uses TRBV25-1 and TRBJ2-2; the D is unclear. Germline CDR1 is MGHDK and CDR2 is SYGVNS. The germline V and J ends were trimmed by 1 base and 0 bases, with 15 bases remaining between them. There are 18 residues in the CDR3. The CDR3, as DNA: TGTGCCAGCAGTGAATTCTCCCGCCGAAGTACGAACACCGGGGAGCTGTTTTTT. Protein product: CASSEFSRRSTNTGELFF.

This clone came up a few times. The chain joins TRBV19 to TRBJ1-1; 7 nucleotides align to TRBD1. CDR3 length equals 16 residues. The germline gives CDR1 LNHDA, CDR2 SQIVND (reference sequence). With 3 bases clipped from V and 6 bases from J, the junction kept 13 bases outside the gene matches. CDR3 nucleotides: TGTGCCAGTAGTATCATGGGGGGACAGATTGGCGCTGAAGCTTTCTTT. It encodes CASSIMGGQIGAEAFF.

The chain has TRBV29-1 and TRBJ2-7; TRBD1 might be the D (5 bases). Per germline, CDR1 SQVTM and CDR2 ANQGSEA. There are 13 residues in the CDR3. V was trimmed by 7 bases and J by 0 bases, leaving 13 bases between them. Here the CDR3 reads CSATGPNSYEQYF. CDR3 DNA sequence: TGCAGCGCTACAGGCCCCAACTCCTACGAGCAGTACTTC.

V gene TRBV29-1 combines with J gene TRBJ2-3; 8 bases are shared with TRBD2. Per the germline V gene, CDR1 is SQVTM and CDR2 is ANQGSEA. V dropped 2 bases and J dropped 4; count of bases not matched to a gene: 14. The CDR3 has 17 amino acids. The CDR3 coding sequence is TGCAGCGTTGAATCCTTGGGGCTCGGGACTAGATCAGATACGCAGTATTTT. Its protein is CSVESLGLGTRSDTQYF.

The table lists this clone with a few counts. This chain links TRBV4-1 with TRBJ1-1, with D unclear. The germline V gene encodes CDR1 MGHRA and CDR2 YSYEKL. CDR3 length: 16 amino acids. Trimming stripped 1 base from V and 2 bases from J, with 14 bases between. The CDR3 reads CASSQVLVRANTEAFF. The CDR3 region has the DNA TGCGCCAGCAGCCAAGTTTTGGTGCGGGCAAACACTGAAGCTTTCTTT.

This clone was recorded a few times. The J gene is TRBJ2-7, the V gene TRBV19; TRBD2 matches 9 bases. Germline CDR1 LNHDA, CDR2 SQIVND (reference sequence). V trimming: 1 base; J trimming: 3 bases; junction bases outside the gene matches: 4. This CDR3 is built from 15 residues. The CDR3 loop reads CASSIGSSGSYEQYF. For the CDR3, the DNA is TGTGCCAGTAGTATAGGTAGTAGCGGGAGCTACGAGCAGTACTTC.

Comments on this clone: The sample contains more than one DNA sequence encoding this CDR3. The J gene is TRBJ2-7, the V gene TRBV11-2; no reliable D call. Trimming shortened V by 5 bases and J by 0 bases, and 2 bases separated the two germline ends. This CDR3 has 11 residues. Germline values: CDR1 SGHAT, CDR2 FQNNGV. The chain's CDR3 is CASSPSYEQYF. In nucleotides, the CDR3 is TGTGCCAGCAGCCCCTCCTACGAGCAGTACTTC.

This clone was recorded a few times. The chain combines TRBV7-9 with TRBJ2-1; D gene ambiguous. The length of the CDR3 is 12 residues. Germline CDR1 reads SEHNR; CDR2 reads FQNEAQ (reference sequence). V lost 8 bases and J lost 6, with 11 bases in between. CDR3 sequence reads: CASGSRGNEQFF. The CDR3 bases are TGTGCCAGCGGGTCTAGAGGCAATGAGCAGTTCTTC.

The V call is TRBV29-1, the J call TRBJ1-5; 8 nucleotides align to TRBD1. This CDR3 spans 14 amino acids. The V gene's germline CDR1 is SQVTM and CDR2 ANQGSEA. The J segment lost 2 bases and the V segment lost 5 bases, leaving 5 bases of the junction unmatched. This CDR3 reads CSVFGDRCNQPQHF. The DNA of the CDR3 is TGCAGCGTTTTCGGGGACAGGTGCAATCAGCCCCAGCATTTT.

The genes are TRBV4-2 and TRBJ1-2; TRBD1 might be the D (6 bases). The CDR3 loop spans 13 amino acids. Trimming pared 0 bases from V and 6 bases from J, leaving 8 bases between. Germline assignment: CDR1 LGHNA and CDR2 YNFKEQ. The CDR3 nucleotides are TGTGCCAGCAGCCAAGATAACAGGGATGGCTACACCTTC. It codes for CASSQDNRDGYTF.

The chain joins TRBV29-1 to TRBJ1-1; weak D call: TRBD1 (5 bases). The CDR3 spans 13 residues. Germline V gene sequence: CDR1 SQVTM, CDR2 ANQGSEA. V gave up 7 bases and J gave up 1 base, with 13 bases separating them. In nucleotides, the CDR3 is TGCAGCGGGGCCAGGGAGTCGAACACTGAAGCTTTCTTT. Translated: CSGARESNTEAFF.

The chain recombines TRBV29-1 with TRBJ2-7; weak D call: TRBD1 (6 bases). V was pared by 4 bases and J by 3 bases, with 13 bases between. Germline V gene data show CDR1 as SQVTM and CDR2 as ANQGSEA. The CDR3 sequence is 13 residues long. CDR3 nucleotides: TGCAGCGTTGCTCCTACAGGGTTCTACGAGCAGTACTTC. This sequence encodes CSVAPTGFYEQYF.

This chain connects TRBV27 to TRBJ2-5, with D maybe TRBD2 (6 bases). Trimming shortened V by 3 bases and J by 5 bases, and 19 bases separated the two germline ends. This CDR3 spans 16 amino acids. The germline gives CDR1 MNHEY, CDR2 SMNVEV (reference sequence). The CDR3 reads CASSLTRGVRRETQYF. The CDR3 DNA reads TGTGCCAGCAGTTTGACCCGCGGGGTGAGACGGGAGACCCAGTACTTC.

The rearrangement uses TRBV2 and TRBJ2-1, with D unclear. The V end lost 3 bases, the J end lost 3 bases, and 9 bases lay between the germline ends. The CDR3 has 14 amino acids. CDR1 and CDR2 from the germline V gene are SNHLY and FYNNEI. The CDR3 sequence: CASSDQKGYNEQFF. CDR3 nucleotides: TGTGCCAGCAGTGACCAGAAAGGCTACAATGAGCAGTTCTTC.

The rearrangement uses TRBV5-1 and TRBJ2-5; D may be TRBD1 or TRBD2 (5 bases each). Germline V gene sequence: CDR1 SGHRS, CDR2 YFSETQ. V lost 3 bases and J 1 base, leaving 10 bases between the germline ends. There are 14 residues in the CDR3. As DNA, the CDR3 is TGCGCCAGCAGCTCGGGGCGTATCCAAGAGACCCAGTACTTC. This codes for CASSSGRIQETQYF.

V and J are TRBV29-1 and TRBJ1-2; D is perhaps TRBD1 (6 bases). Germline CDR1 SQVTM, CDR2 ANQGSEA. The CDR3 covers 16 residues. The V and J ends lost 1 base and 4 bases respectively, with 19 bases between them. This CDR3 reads CSVEGPMGGRVYGYTF. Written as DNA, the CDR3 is TGCAGCGTTGAAGGGCCCATGGGGGGCAGGGTCTATGGCTACACCTTC.

The DNA of the CDR3 is TGTGCCAGCAGCTACTCAGGACGTGGCAATCAGCCCCAGCATTTT. Residues: CASSYSGRGNQPQHF. The rearrangement uses TRBV5-4 and TRBJ1-5; D is uncertain. CDR3 length: 15 amino acids. V gave up 3 bases and J gave up 2 bases, with 12 bases separating them. Germline loops: CDR1 SGHNT, CDR2 YYREEE (reference sequence).

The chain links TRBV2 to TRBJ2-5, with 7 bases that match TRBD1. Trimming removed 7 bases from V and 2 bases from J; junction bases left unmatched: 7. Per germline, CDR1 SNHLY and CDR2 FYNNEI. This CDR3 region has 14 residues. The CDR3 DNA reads TGTGCCAGCACAAAGGACAGGATGCAAGAGACCCAGTACTTC. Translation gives CASTKDRMQETQYF.

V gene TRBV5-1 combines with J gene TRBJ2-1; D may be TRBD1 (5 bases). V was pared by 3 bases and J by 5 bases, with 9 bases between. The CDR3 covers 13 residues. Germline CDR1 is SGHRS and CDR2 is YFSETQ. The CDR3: CASSSGYHNEQFF. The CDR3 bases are TGCGCCAGCAGCTCAGGGTACCACAATGAGCAGTTCTTC.

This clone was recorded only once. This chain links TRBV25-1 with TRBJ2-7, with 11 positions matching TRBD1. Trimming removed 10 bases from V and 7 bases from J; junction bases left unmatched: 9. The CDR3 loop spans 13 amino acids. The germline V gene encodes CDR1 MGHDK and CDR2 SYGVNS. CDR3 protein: CATKGQGVGEQYF. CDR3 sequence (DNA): TGTGCCACCAAGGGACAGGGGGTGGGGGAGCAGTACTTC.